These T cell receptor beta chains were read from a single sample in a study of blood T cell repertoires in COVID-19. Sequenced by immunoSEQ multiplex PCR; TCRdb stores in-frame clones only, minus some. The table has about 130,000 clones, 80% to 90% seen once; the top ten hold approximately 3.3%. Source material: peripheral blood. The receptors derive from a woman aged 55 to 70 with acute or convalescent COVID-19. CDR3s include the opening cysteine and the closing phenylalanine or tryptophan. The order of the fields is clone size, V gene, D gene, J gene, CDR3 DNA, CDR3 protein. A D gene is named only where the DNA matches it firmly. Clone size is shown for a subset of rows, as once, few, many or a class of expanded clone.

clone size: -
V gene: TRBV3-1/TRBV3-2
D gene: -
J gene: TRBJ2-5
CDR3 DNA: TGTGCCAGCAGCCTGAGGGGAGGAGAGACCCAGTACTTC
CDR3 protein: CASSLRGGETQYF

clone size: -
V gene: TRBV7-8
D gene: -
J gene: TRBJ2-5
CDR3 DNA: TGTGCCAGCAGGCTCTCGACAGGTTCGGGGACCCAGTACTTC
CDR3 protein: CASRLSTGSGTQYF

clone size: -
V gene: TRBV5-4
D gene: TRBD1
J gene: TRBJ1-2
CDR3 DNA: TGTGCCAGCAGCATCCCGGGACAGGGTCCCACCTTC
CDR3 protein: CASSIPGQGPTF

clone size: -
V gene: TRBV18
D gene: -
J gene: TRBJ1-2
CDR3 DNA: TGTGCCAGCTCGACCCGGAGGGGTAGGAACTATGGCTACACCTTC
CDR3 protein: CASSTRRGRNYGYTF

clone size: -
V gene: TRBV25-1
D gene: -
J gene: TRBJ2-1
CDR3 DNA: TGTGCCAGCAGTGAATTGAGGGCGGAGACTCTCAATGAGCAGTTCTTC
CDR3 protein: CASSELRAETLNEQFF

clone size: -
V gene: TRBV5-4
D gene: TRBD2
J gene: TRBJ2-1
CDR3 DNA: TGTGCCAGCAGCTTGGGGGTAGCGGGAGTCAAGTACAATGAGCAGTTCTTC
CDR3 protein: CASSLGVAGVKYNEQFF

clone size: -
V gene: TRBV15
D gene: -
J gene: TRBJ2-7
CDR3 DNA: TGTGCCACCAGCAGAGATTTAGGAGCGGCAGGGGAGTACTTC
CDR3 protein: CATSRDLGAAGEYF

clone size: -
V gene: TRBV28
D gene: TRBD2
J gene: TRBJ2-7
CDR3 DNA: TGTGCCAGCAGACCAGTGACTAGCGCAAACGAGCAGTACTTC
CDR3 protein: CASRPVTSANEQYF

clone size: -
V gene: TRBV6-5
D gene: TRBD1
J gene: TRBJ1-6
CDR3 DNA: TGTGCCAGCAGTTACCCCGGACAGGGGACTAATTCACCCCTCCACTTT
CDR3 protein: CASSYPGQGTNSPLHF

clone size: -
V gene: TRBV27
D gene: TRBD1
J gene: TRBJ1-2
CDR3 DNA: TGTGCCAGCAGTTTAGACCACCGACAGGGGATTGTTTATGGCTACACCTTC
CDR3 protein: CASSLDHRQGIVYGYTF

clone size: once
V gene: TRBV4-2
D gene: -
J gene: TRBJ2-6
CDR3 DNA: TGTGCCAGCAGCCGCTTAGCTTCCCTACCGGGACAACCAGGCTCTGGGGCCAACGTCCTGACTTTC
CDR3 protein: CASSRLASLPGQPGSGANVLTF

clone size: -
V gene: TRBV6-5
D gene: TRBD1
J gene: TRBJ1-5
CDR3 DNA: TGTGCCAGCAGGGGACAGGGGGGTCAGCCCCAGCATTTT
CDR3 protein: CASRGQGGQPQHF

clone size: -
V gene: TRBV7-8
D gene: TRBD1
J gene: TRBJ1-3
CDR3 DNA: TGTGCCAGCAGCTTAGAGATCGACAGGGCTGGAAACACCATATATTTT
CDR3 protein: CASSLEIDRAGNTIYF

clone size: -
V gene: TRBV11-3
D gene: -
J gene: TRBJ2-6
CDR3 DNA: TGTGCCAGCAGCCTCGGTGGGGGCCTCTCTGGGGCCAACGTCCTGACTTTC
CDR3 protein: CASSLGGGLSGANVLTF

clone size: -
V gene: TRBV12-3/TRBV12-4
D gene: -
J gene: TRBJ2-3
CDR3 DNA: TGTGCCAGCAGTTTTAAAGATACGCAGTATTTT
CDR3 protein: CASSFKDTQYF

clone size: -
V gene: TRBV10-1
D gene: TRBD1
J gene: TRBJ1-2
CDR3 DNA: TGCGCCAGCAAAGGGACAGGGTTTTTGCGTGGCTACACCTTC
CDR3 protein: CASKGTGFLRGYTF

clone size: once
V gene: TRBV7-2
D gene: TRBD1
J gene: TRBJ1-2
CDR3 DNA: TGTGCCAGCAGCTCGACAGGGGGCGGCTATGGCTACACCTTC
CDR3 protein: CASSSTGGGYGYTF

clone size: once
V gene: TRBV5-1
D gene: TRBD2
J gene: TRBJ2-2
CDR3 DNA: TGCGCCAGCAGCACCGGGACTAGTGTTTCCGGGGAGCTGTTTTTT
CDR3 protein: CASSTGTSVSGELFF

clone size: -
V gene: TRBV24-1
D gene: TRBD1
J gene: TRBJ2-1
CDR3 DNA: TGTGCCACCGGGGTGGGACAGGGGAGTAATGAGCAGTTCTTC
CDR3 protein: CATGVGQGSNEQFF

clone size: -
V gene: TRBV19
D gene: TRBD1
J gene: TRBJ1-3
CDR3 DNA: TGTGCCACCCGGGACAGGGGGCTCCGTACCATATATTTT
CDR3 protein: CATRDRGLRTIYF

clone size: -
V gene: TRBV3-1/TRBV3-2
D gene: TRBD2
J gene: TRBJ2-5
CDR3 DNA: TGTGCCAGCAGCCAGCCTAGCGGGAGGGTGGGAGAGACCCAGTACTTC
CDR3 protein: CASSQPSGRVGETQYF

clone size: few
V gene: TRBV28
D gene: TRBD1
J gene: TRBJ1-5
CDR3 DNA: TGTGCCAGCAGTAACAGGGGTCCCCTAGTCGCCCAGCATTTT
CDR3 protein: CASSNRGPLVAQHF

clone size: -
V gene: TRBV6-5
D gene: -
J gene: TRBJ1-4
CDR3 DNA: TGTGCCAGCAGTTATAACACAGGGCTTAATGAAAAACTGTTTTTT
CDR3 protein: CASSYNTGLNEKLFF

clone size: -
V gene: TRBV19
D gene: TRBD1
J gene: TRBJ2-3
CDR3 DNA: TGTGCCAGTAGTATAATGGCCCCTCGGACAGGGTTCACAGATACGCAGTATTTT
CDR3 protein: CASSIMAPRTGFTDTQYF

clone size: -
V gene: TRBV27
D gene: TRBD2
J gene: TRBJ2-2
CDR3 DNA: TGTGCCAGCAGTTTATCGGCGAGACCGGGACTAGCGAGGGGGGAGCTGTTTTTT
CDR3 protein: CASSLSARPGLARGELFF

clone size: -
V gene: TRBV29-1
D gene: TRBD1
J gene: TRBJ2-5
CDR3 DNA: TGCAGCGTTGGTGGGACAGGGGTTGAGACCCAGTACTTC
CDR3 protein: CSVGGTGVETQYF

clone size: -
V gene: TRBV6-5
D gene: -
J gene: TRBJ2-2
CDR3 DNA: TGTGCCAGCAGCTCCAAACCAGGGGTCGGGGAGCTGTTTTTT
CDR3 protein: CASSSKPGVGELFF

clone size: -
V gene: TRBV11-2
D gene: -
J gene: TRBJ2-1
CDR3 DNA: TGTGCCAGCAGCTTACTACTAGTTGGTGAGCAGTTCTTC
CDR3 protein: CASSLLLVGEQFF

clone size: -
V gene: TRBV28
D gene: -
J gene: TRBJ1-5
CDR3 DNA: TGTGCCAGCGGGGGGGAGAGGGTAAGGAATCAGCCCCAGCATTTT
CDR3 protein: CASGGERVRNQPQHF

clone size: -
V gene: TRBV28
D gene: -
J gene: TRBJ1-1
CDR3 DNA: TGTGCCAGCAGTTCTCCCCGGACTGAAGCTTTCTTT
CDR3 protein: CASSSPRTEAFF

clone size: once
V gene: TRBV27
D gene: -
J gene: TRBJ2-2
CDR3 DNA: TGTGCCAGCCGATGGGCCTTATCGGGGACCGGGGAGCTGTTTTTT
CDR3 protein: CASRWALSGTGELFF

clone size: -
V gene: TRBV11-2
D gene: TRBD1
J gene: TRBJ1-2
CDR3 DNA: TGTGCCAGCAGCCTCGACAGGGGGACTGGCTACACCTTC
CDR3 protein: CASSLDRGTGYTF

clone size: -
V gene: TRBV9
D gene: -
J gene: TRBJ2-2
CDR3 DNA: TGTGCCAGCAGCGTAGGACAGACCGGGGAGCTGTTTTTT
CDR3 protein: CASSVGQTGELFF

clone size: -
V gene: TRBV30
D gene: -
J gene: TRBJ1-6
CDR3 DNA: TGTGCCTGGAGTCCACTGATCTATAATTCACCCCTCCACTTT
CDR3 protein: CAWSPLIYNSPLHF

clone size: -
V gene: TRBV7-2
D gene: TRBD2
J gene: TRBJ2-3
CDR3 DNA: TGTGCCAGCAGATTGAGCGGGAAGAGCACAGATACGCAGTATTTT
CDR3 protein: CASRLSGKSTDTQYF

clone size: -
V gene: TRBV18
D gene: TRBD1
J gene: TRBJ1-6
CDR3 DNA: TGTGCCAGCTCACCACAGGGGGCAAATAATTCACCCCTCCACTTT
CDR3 protein: CASSPQGANNSPLHF

clone size: -
V gene: TRBV2
D gene: TRBD2
J gene: TRBJ2-1
CDR3 DNA: TGTGCCAGCAGTGATTCTCTAGCGGGGACCTCCTACAATGAGCAGTTCTTC
CDR3 protein: CASSDSLAGTSYNEQFF

clone size: -
V gene: TRBV19
D gene: -
J gene: TRBJ1-2
CDR3 DNA: TGTGCCAGTAGTACTGACATCCTACTCTATGGCTACACCTTC
CDR3 protein: CASSTDILLYGYTF

clone size: -
V gene: TRBV19
D gene: -
J gene: TRBJ2-4
CDR3 DNA: TGTGCCAGTAGTATAGTAAACGGGAGAGACCTAGGAAGCATTCAGTACTTC
CDR3 protein: CASSIVNGRDLGSIQYF

clone size: -
V gene: TRBV30
D gene: TRBD1
J gene: TRBJ1-2
CDR3 DNA: TGTGCCTGGGACAGGGGCGGCTATGGCTACACCTTC
CDR3 protein: CAWDRGGYGYTF

clone size: -
V gene: TRBV15
D gene: -
J gene: TRBJ1-4
CDR3 DNA: TGTGCCACCAGCAGAGTAGGAGAGGGTCTACTGTTTTTT
CDR3 protein: CATSRVGEGLLFF

clone size: -
V gene: TRBV30
D gene: -
J gene: TRBJ1-1
CDR3 DNA: TGTGCCTGGAGTGACCAGATGGTGAACACTGAAGCTTTCTTT
CDR3 protein: CAWSDQMVNTEAFF

clone size: -
V gene: TRBV28
D gene: -
J gene: TRBJ1-5
CDR3 DNA: TGTGCCAGCAGTCCCACCACAGCCGGGGGTCAGCCCCAGCATTTT
CDR3 protein: CASSPTTAGGQPQHF

clone size: -
V gene: TRBV18
D gene: -
J gene: TRBJ1-3
CDR3 DNA: TGTGCCAGCTCTCCGACGGCCCAGGTTGGGAACACCATATATTTT
CDR3 protein: CASSPTAQVGNTIYF

clone size: -
V gene: TRBV11-2
D gene: -
J gene: TRBJ2-5
CDR3 DNA: TGTGCCAGCAGCTTTAGCCAAGAGACCCAGTACTTC
CDR3 protein: CASSFSQETQYF

clone size: -
V gene: TRBV4-1
D gene: TRBD1
J gene: TRBJ1-6
CDR3 DNA: TGCGCCAGCAGACAGGGGGCCTATAATTCACCCCTCCACTTT
CDR3 protein: CASRQGAYNSPLHF

clone size: -
V gene: TRBV7-9
D gene: -
J gene: TRBJ1-2
CDR3 DNA: TGTGCCAGCAGCTTAGCAGGGGCCATAGGAAACTATGGCTACACCTTC
CDR3 protein: CASSLAGAIGNYGYTF

clone size: -
V gene: TRBV7-9
D gene: -
J gene: TRBJ1-2
CDR3 DNA: TGTGCCAGCAGCTTAGACTCCACCTATGGCTACACCTTC
CDR3 protein: CASSLDSTYGYTF

clone size: -
V gene: TRBV9
D gene: -
J gene: TRBJ1-3
CDR3 DNA: TGTGCCAGCAGCGGGTTGGAGGGCCCTGGAAACACCATATATTTT
CDR3 protein: CASSGLEGPGNTIYF

clone size: once
V gene: TRBV5-4
D gene: -
J gene: TRBJ2-1
CDR3 DNA: TGTGCCAGCAGCTTATTAGGGGATGAGCAGTTCTTC
CDR3 protein: CASSLLGDEQFF

clone size: -
V gene: TRBV5-1
D gene: TRBD1
J gene: TRBJ2-5
CDR3 DNA: TGCGCCAGCAGCTCCGGACAGGCGCCTGGGGAGACCCAGTACTTC
CDR3 protein: CASSSGQAPGETQYF

clone size: -
V gene: TRBV30
D gene: -
J gene: TRBJ1-1
CDR3 DNA: TGTGCCTGGAGTGCCACAAGACTTGAAGCTTTCTTT
CDR3 protein: CAWSATRLEAFF